This paragraph covers one T cell receptor (beta chain) sequence. Its antigen is undetermined. The CDR3 is made up of 15 amino acids. V was trimmed by 8 bases and J by 0 bases, leaving 13 bases between them. The V gene's germline CDR1 is MDHEN and CDR2 SYDVKM. This specimen belongs to a study of cytomegalovirus exposure and HLA in healthy donors. The study's findings and limits: Through in vitro validation, three CMV-associated chains were shown to be specific for CMV antigens.

The PCR was carried out with 60 Vbeta primers and 13 Jbeta primers. Assay used: immunoSEQ multiplex PCR; TCRdb lists only in-frame clones, some missing. The table records roughly 190,000 clones, roughly 81% of them present only once. This sequence joins TRBV28 and TRBJ1-4; no clear D gene. The sequenced sample consisted of PBMCs. The sequence derives from a woman aged 25 to 39 in good health and CMV-seropositive. Here the CDR3 DNA reads TGTGCCAGCCGCAAAAACAGTGCAACTAATGAAAAACTGTTTTTT. This sequence encodes CASRKNSATNEKLFF.